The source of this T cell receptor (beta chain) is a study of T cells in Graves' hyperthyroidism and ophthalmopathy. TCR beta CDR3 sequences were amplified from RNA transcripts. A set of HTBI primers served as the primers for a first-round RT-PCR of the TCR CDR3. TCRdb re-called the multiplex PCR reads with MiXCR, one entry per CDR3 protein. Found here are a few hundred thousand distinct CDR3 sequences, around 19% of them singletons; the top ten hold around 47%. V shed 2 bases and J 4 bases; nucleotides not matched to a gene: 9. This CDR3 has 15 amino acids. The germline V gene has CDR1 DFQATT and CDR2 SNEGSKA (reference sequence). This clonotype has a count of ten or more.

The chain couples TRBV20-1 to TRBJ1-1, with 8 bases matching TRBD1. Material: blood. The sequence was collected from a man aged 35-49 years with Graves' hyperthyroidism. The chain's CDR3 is CSARNTRGPGTEAFF. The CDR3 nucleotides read TGCAGTGCTAGAAACACCAGGGGGCCGGGCACTGAAGCTTTCTTT.